The sequence of this T cell receptor beta chain was determined in a study of regulatory T cells in long-lasting Graves disease. Study results and limitations: A reduction in accuracy may have resulted from the small sample size. Persistent disease preferred TRBV28, TRBJ1-2 and TRBJ2-5; new disease, TRBV20-1 and TRBJ2-1.

According to the study, TCR beta libraries were built with iRepertoire HTBI primers and CDR3-region Arm-PCR. Each CDR3 protein is one row after TCRdb ran MiXCR on the multiplex PCR reads. This table holds fewer than 650,000 distinct CDR3 sequences, more than 15% found once. Time point noted: newly diagnosed GD, antithyroid drugs for less than 3 months. Making the TCR library involved RNA that had been extracted from PBMCs. In this cohort, patients came from an endocrinology department located in Xi'an, China. As concerns this clonotype: Its antigen is not known.

Germline assignment: CDR1 MNHEY and CDR2 SVGEGT. The CDR3 is 13 residues long. The ends were cut back, 6 bases at V and 4 bases at J, with 12 bases in the middle. This same sample was also taken into another study, of T cells in Graves' hyperthyroidism and ophthalmopathy. That report notes: The model foresaw ophthalmopathy a median 6.5 months prior to onset.

This material consisted of peripheral blood mononuclear cells (PBMCs), taken at new diagnosis, from a patient treated with antithyroid drugs. The origin of this receptor is a man between 18 and 29 years old with Graves disease. The J gene is TRBJ1-1, the V gene TRBV6-2 or TRBV6-3; D remains ambiguous. This CDR3 is CASRIERSTEAFF. CDR3 bases: TGTGCCAGCAGGATTGAGAGGAGCACTGAAGCTTTCTTT.